This T cell receptor (beta chain) was identified during a study of identical twins. Study outcomes and limitations: Out-of-frame sharing of TCR alpha in monozygotic twins was underestimated by models. Memory repertoires showed no such pattern, whereas abundant cord blood beta clonotypes carried fewer insertions.

In its sample, this clonotype was seen a few times. Its antigen is not identified. The CDR3 loop spans 17 amino acids. TCRdb re-called the 5' RACE reads with MiXCR, one entry per CDR3 protein. There are around 960,000 distinct CDR3 sequences in the sample; approximately 13% occur only once, and under 2% lies in the top ten. A further study also used this sample, focusing on yellow fever vaccine responses in identical twins.

The clonotype comes from a woman between 18 and 29 years old in good health. The chain employs TRBV21-1 and TRBJ2-7. TRBV21-1 is a recognized pseudogene. The sample comprised PBMCs. Here the CDR3 DNA reads TGTGCCAGCAGCAGATCGTACCGGACCTCATTCTCCTACGAGCAGTACGTC. Its protein product is CASSRSYRTSFSYEQYV.